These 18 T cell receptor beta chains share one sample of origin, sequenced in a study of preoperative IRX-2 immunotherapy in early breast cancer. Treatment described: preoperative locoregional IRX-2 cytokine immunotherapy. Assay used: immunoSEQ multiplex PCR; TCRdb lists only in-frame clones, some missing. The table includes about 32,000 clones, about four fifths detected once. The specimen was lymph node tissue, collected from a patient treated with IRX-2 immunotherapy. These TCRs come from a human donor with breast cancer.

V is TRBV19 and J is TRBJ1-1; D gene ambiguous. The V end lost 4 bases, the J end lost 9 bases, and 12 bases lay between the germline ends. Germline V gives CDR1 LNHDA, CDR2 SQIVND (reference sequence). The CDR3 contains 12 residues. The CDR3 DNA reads TGTGCCAGTAGTAGTGACTCCGCGAAAGCTTTCTTT. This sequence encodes CASSSDSAKAFF.

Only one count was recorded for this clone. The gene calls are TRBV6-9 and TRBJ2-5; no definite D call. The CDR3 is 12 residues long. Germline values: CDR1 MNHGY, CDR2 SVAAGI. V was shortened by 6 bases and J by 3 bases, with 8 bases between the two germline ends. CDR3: CASSNPEETQYF. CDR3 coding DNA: TGTGCCAGCAGCAACCCTGAAGAGACCCAGTACTTC.

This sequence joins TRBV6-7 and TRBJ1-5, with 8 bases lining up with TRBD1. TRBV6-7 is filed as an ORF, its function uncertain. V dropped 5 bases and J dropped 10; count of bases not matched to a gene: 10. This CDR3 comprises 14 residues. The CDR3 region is CASSERQGARPQHF. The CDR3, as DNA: TGTGCCAGCAGTGAAAGGCAGGGGGCTCGACCCCAGCATTTT.

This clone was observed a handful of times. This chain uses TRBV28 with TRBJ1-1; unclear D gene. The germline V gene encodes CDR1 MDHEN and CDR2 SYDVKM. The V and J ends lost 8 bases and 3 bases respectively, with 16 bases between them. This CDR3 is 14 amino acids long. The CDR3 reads CASRRVGPYTEAFF. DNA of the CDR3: TGTGCCAGCCGCCGGGTGGGCCCCTACACTGAAGCTTTCTTT.

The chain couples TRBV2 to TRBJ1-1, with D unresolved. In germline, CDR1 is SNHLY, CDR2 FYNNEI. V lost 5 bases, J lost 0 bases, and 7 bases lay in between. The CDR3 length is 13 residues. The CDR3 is CASSYELNTEAFF. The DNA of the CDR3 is TGTGCCAGCAGTTATGAGCTGAACACTGAAGCTTTCTTT.

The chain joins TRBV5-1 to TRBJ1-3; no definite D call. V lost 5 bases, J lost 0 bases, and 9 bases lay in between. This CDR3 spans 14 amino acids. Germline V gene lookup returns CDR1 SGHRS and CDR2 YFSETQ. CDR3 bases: TGCGCCAGCAGAACAGAAAGCTCTGGAAACACCATATATTTT. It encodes CASRTESSGNTIYF.

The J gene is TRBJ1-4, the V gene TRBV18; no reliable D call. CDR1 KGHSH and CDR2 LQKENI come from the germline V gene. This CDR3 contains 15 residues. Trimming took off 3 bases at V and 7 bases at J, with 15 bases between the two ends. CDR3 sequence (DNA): TGTGCCAGCTCACCCCCCCCGGGGTCGGGTGAAAAACTGTTTTTT. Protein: CASSPPPGSGEKLFF.

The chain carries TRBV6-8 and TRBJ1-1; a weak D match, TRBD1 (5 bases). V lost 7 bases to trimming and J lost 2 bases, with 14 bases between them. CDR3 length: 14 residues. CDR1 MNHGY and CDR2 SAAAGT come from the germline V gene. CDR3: CASTPRGENTEAFF. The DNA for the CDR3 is TGTGCCAGCACCCCGAGGGGAGAAAACACTGAAGCTTTCTTT.

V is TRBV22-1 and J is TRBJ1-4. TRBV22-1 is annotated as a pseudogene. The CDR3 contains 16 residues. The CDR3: CASSPAQGGPNEKLFF. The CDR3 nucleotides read TGTGCCAGCAGTCCTGCCCAAGGAGGGCCTAATGAAAAACTGTTTTTT.

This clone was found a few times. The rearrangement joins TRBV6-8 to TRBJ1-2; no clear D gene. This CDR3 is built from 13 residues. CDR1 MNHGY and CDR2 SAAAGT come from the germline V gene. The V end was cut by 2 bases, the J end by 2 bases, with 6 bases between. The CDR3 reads CASSYDQNYGYTF. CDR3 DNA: TGTGCCAGCAGTTACGACCAAAACTATGGCTACACCTTC.

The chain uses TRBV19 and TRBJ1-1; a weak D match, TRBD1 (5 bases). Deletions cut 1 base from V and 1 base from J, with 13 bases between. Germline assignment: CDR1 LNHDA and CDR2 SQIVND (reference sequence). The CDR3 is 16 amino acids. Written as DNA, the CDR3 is TGTGCCAGTAGTATAGGAAGGGGTGGATCGAACACTGAAGCTTTCTTT. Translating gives CASSIGRGGSNTEAFF.

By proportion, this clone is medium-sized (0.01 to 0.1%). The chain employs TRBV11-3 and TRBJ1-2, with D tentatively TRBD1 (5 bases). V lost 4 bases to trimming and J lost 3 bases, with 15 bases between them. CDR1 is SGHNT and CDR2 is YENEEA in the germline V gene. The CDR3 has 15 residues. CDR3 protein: CASSSREWGDYGYTF. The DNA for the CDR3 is TGTGCCAGCAGCTCCCGAGAATGGGGGGACTATGGCTACACCTTC.

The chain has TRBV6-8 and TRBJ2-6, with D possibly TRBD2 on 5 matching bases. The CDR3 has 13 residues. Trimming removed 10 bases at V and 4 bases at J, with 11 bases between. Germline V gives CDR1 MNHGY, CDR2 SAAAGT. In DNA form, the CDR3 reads TGTGCCACCGGGGTTATGGGGGCCAACGTCCTGACTTTC. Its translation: CATGVMGANVLTF.

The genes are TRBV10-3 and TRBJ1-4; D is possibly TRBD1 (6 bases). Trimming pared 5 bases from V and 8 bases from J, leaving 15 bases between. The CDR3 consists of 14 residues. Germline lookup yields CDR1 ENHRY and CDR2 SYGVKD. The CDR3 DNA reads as TGTGCCATCAGTCGGACAGCCTCGGAGGAAAAACTGTTTTTT. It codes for CAISRTASEEKLFF.

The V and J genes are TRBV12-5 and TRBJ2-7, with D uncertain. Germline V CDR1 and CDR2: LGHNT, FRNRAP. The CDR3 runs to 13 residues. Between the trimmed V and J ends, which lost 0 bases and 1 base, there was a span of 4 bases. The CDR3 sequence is CASGLVRSYEQYF. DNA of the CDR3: TGTGCTAGTGGTTTGGTACGGTCCTACGAGCAGTACTTC. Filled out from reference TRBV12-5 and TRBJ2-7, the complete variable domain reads DARVTQTPRHKVTEMGQEVTMRCQPILGHNTVFWYRQTMMQGLELLAYFRNRAPLDDSGMPKDRFSAEMPDATLATLKIQPSEPRDSAVYFCASGLVRSYEQYFGPGTRLTVT.

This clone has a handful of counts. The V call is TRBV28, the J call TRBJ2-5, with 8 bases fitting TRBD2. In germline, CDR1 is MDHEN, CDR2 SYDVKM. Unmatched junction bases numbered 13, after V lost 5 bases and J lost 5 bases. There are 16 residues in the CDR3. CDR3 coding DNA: TGTGCCAGCAGTACTCCGGGACTAGGACTTTTGGAGACCCAGTACTTC. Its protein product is CASSTPGLGLLETQYF.

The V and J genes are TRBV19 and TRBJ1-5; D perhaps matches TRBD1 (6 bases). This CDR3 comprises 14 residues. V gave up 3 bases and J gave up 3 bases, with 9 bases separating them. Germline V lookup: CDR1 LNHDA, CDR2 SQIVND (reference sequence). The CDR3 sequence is CASSIQGFNQPQHF. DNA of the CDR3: TGTGCCAGTAGTATTCAGGGGTTCAATCAGCCCCAGCATTTT.

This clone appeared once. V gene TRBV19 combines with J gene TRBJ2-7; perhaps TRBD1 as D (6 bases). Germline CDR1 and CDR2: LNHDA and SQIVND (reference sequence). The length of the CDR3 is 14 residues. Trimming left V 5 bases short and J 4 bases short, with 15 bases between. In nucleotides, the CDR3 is TGTGCCAGTAGTTCCACAGGGATTTGGTACGAGCAGTACTTC. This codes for CASSSTGIWYEQYF.